The 14 T cell receptor beta chains presented below share a single source sample, sequenced in a study of blood T cell repertoires in COVID-19. Assay used: immunoSEQ multiplex PCR; TCRdb lists only in-frame clones, some missing. In the table there are tens of thousands of clones, about 91% of which are singletons. The sequencing sample was made of peripheral blood. These receptors came from a woman of 80 years or more with acute or convalescent COVID-19.

This sequence joins TRBV5-6 and TRBJ1-2; 9 positions agree with TRBD1. The CDR3 sequence is 17 residues long. The germline gives CDR1 SGHDT, CDR2 YYEEEE. The trim removed 3 bases at V and 0 bases at J, leaving 9 bases unmatched. CDR3 coding DNA: TGTGCCAGCAGCTCCACGGGACAGGGTTGGGCTAACTATGGCTACACCTTC. It encodes CASSSTGQGWANYGYTF.

The chain is built from TRBV6-5 and TRBJ1-2, with a possible D match to TRBD1 (5 bases). The CDR3 has 15 amino acids. V shed 0 bases and J shed 3 bases, with 11 bases lying between them. The germline gives CDR1 MNHEY, CDR2 SVGAGI. The CDR3 bases are TGTGCCAGCAGTTACTCGAGGGGAGGGTACTATGGCTACACCTTC. Protein: CASSYSRGGYYGYTF.

Only a few counts were recorded for this clone. V gene TRBV18 combines with J gene TRBJ2-7; 7 bases line up with TRBD1. The CDR3 covers 14 residues. V shed 1 base, J shed 7 bases, and the junction held 7 bases outside the gene matches. Per the germline V gene, CDR1 is KGHSH and CDR2 is LQKENI. The CDR3 region has the DNA TGTGCCAGCTCACCACGTGAGGGGGCGGATGAGCAGTACTTC. Residues: CASSPREGADEQYF.

The chain recombines TRBV9 with TRBJ1-2; no firm D call. CDR3 length equals 14 residues. With 0 bases removed from V and 4 bases from J, the gap between germline ends came to 10 bases. CDR1 is SGDLS and CDR2 is YYNGEE in the germline V gene. DNA of the CDR3: TGTGCCAGCAGCGTAGGGAACGGAGGCTATGGCTACACCTTC. Its protein is CASSVGNGGYGYTF.

The chain employs TRBV3-1 (or the pseudogene TRBV3-2) and TRBJ1-6; D unresolved. Trimming left V 7 bases short and J 8 bases short, with 9 bases between. This CDR3 region has 12 residues. CDR1 and CDR2 (germline): LGHDT, YNNKEL (reference sequence). The CDR3 here is CASTLSDSPLHF. CDR3 sequence (DNA): TGTGCCAGCACTCTCTCCGATTCACCCCTCCACTTT.

The J gene is TRBJ1-1, the V gene TRBV18; 7 bases align to TRBD1. Trimming took 4 bases from V and 0 from J; bases not matched to a gene: 2. This CDR3 contains 14 residues. Germline CDR1 is KGHSH and CDR2 is LQKENI. The CDR3 reads CASSLGQLNTEAFF. The CDR3 nucleotides are TGTGCCAGCTCACTGGGACAGCTGAACACTGAAGCTTTCTTT.

The chain carries TRBV2 and TRBJ1-1; D is undetermined. Germline values: CDR1 SNHLY, CDR2 FYNNEI. The CDR3 length is 14 residues. Trimming took off 8 bases at V and 1 base at J, with 14 bases between the two ends. The CDR3 DNA sequence: TGTGCCAGCGGTCTTTTAGCTAAGAACACTGAAGCTTTCTTT. It yields the protein CASGLLAKNTEAFF.

This rearrangement joins TRBV5-4 to TRBJ2-1; 7 nucleotides line up with TRBD2. Germline CDR1 is SGHNT and CDR2 is YYREEE (reference sequence). The trim removed 4 bases at V and 4 bases at J, leaving 8 bases unmatched. This CDR3 is built from 15 residues. The CDR3 region has the DNA TGTGCCAGCAGCCCCGGGAGGACGGAATACAATGAGCAGTTCTTC. It translates to CASSPGRTEYNEQFF.

The J gene is TRBJ2-5, the V gene TRBV5-4, with TRBD2 identical over 11 bases. This CDR3 region has 16 residues. V shed 0 bases, J shed 5 bases, and the junction held 6 bases outside the gene matches. The V gene's germline CDR1 is SGHNT and CDR2 YYREEE (reference sequence). The CDR3 reads CASSLAVAGGPETQYF. Written as DNA, the CDR3 is TGTGCCAGCAGCTTGGCAGTAGCGGGGGGGCCGGAGACCCAGTACTTC.

This clone was observed a single time. The chain uses TRBV3-1 (or the pseudogene TRBV3-2) and TRBJ1-5; possible D gene TRBD1, 6 bases. The CDR3 is 17 amino acids. Trimming took 2 bases from V and 2 from J, leaving 16 bases between them. Germline CDR1 is LGHDT and CDR2 is YNNKEL (reference sequence). The DNA for the CDR3 is TGTGCCAGCAGCCAACGGGGTGGGGGGGCAGGCAATCAGCCCCAGCATTTT. It is translated as CASSQRGGGAGNQPQHF.

The chain recombines TRBV7-8 with TRBJ1-5; 9 nucleotides line up with TRBD1. CDR3 size: 15 residues. Per germline, CDR1 SGHVS and CDR2 FQNEAQ. V shed 5 bases and J 7 bases; nucleotides not matched to a gene: 9. The CDR3: CASSARDRVYQPQHF. The CDR3 DNA reads TGTGCCAGCAGCGCCCGGGACAGGGTTTACCAGCCCCAGCATTTT.

This clone was seen more than once but under ten times. V and J are TRBV27 and TRBJ1-1, with TRBD1 matching over 9 bases. Per germline, CDR1 MNHEY and CDR2 SMNVEV (reference sequence). The V segment lost 9 bases and the J segment 2 bases; nucleotides outside the gene matches: 4. The CDR3 has 13 amino acids. The DNA of the CDR3 is TGTGCCAGTCGGACAGGGGATAACACTGAAGCTTTCTTT. Its translation: CASRTGDNTEAFF.

The rearrangement uses TRBV7-9 and TRBJ2-2; TRBD1 matches at 11 bases. Germline loops: CDR1 SEHNR, CDR2 FQNEAQ (reference sequence). V was clipped by 2 bases and J by 4 bases; unmatched bases: 6. CDR3 length equals 17 residues. The CDR3 DNA follows: TGTGCCAGCAGCTTAAGTCCCGGGACAGGGGGCACCGGGGAGCTGTTTTTT. This gives the protein CASSLSPGTGGTGELFF. The whole variable domain, filled in from reference TRBV7-9 and TRBJ2-2, reads DTGVSQNPRHKITKRGQNVTFRCDPISEHNRLYWYRQTLGQGPEFLTYFQNEAQLEKSRLLSDRFSAERPKGSFSTLEIQRTEQGDSAMYLCASSLSPGTGGTGELFFGEGSRLTVL.

The V call is TRBV6-2 or TRBV6-3, the J call TRBJ1-2, with D maybe TRBD1 (5 bases). The CDR3 is 12 amino acids. V was pared by 4 bases and J by 2 bases, with 5 bases between. Per germline, CDR1 MNHEY and CDR2 SVGEGT. CDR3 loop: CASSWGNYGYTF. CDR3 nucleotides: TGTGCCAGCAGTTGGGGCAACTATGGCTACACCTTC.